Listed below are T cell receptor beta chains from one sample, sequenced in a study of T cell responses to AZD1222 COVID-19 vaccine. This table comes from immunoSEQ multiplex PCR, and its TCRdb copy is limited to in-frame clones, with some not included. The sample gives about 68,000 clones, 75% to 90% of which show up once; roughly 2.4% is in the top ten. The material sequenced was peripheral blood, taken on day 0 of AZD1222 vaccination. The receptors come from an adult in good health. Each CDR3 is given with its conserved first and last residue. The order of the fields is J gene, V gene, D gene, clone size, CDR3 protein, CDR3 DNA. The D gene is left open where the match is weak. Size is omitted from some rows. Given values are once, few, many or a class for expanded clones.

j_gene: TRBJ1-6
v_gene: TRBV7-9
d_gene: NA
abundance: few
CDR3aa: CASSPNNSPLHF
CDR3nt: TGTGCCAGCAGCCCTAACAATTCACCCCTCCACTTT

j_gene: TRBJ2-6
v_gene: TRBV27
d_gene: NA
abundance: NA
CDR3aa: CASSHHSGANVLTF
CDR3nt: TGTGCCAGCAGTCACCACTCTGGGGCCAACGTCCTGACTTTC

j_gene: TRBJ1-5
v_gene: TRBV27
d_gene: NA
abundance: NA
CDR3aa: CASNRRGPEGNQPQHF
CDR3nt: TGTGCCAGCAACCGAAGGGGACCAGAGGGCAATCAGCCCCAGCATTTT

j_gene: TRBJ2-3
v_gene: TRBV6-2/TRBV6-3
d_gene: TRBD1
abundance: NA
CDR3aa: CASSPTTPQTGLADTQYF
CDR3nt: TGTGCCAGCAGCCCCACAACACCGCAGACAGGGCTCGCAGATACGCAGTATTTT

j_gene: TRBJ2-2
v_gene: TRBV19
d_gene: TRBD2
abundance: NA
CDR3aa: CASSPLAGFAGGRPGELFF
CDR3nt: TGTGCCAGTAGTCCTCTCGCAGGGTTCGCGGGGGGCCGCCCCGGGGAGCTGTTTTTT

j_gene: TRBJ2-7
v_gene: TRBV3-1/TRBV3-2
d_gene: NA
abundance: NA
CDR3aa: CASSQGTDSYEQYF
CDR3nt: TGTGCCAGCAGCCAAGGGACCGACTCCTACGAGCAGTACTTC

j_gene: TRBJ1-2
v_gene: TRBV24-1
d_gene: NA
abundance: NA
CDR3aa: CATSDPIGAGGYTF
CDR3nt: TGTGCCACCAGTGATCCGATCGGGGCGGGGGGCTACACCTTC

j_gene: TRBJ2-3
v_gene: TRBV5-4
d_gene: NA
abundance: NA
CDR3aa: CASSTRAFGIDTQYF
CDR3nt: TGTGCCAGCAGCACCCGGGCATTTGGGATAGATACGCAGTATTTT

j_gene: TRBJ1-2
v_gene: TRBV29-1
d_gene: TRBD1
abundance: NA
CDR3aa: CSVVLTGYYGYTF
CDR3nt: TGCAGCGTAGTATTGACAGGGTATTATGGCTACACCTTC

j_gene: TRBJ2-2
v_gene: TRBV9
d_gene: NA
abundance: NA
CDR3aa: CASSVDLENTGELFF
CDR3nt: TGTGCCAGCAGCGTAGATCTAGAAAACACCGGGGAGCTGTTTTTT

j_gene: TRBJ2-2
v_gene: TRBV6-2/TRBV6-3
d_gene: NA
abundance: once
CDR3aa: CASSYSLFIRPLGDTGELFF
CDR3nt: TGTGCCAGCAGTTACTCCCTCTTCATCCGGCCCCTCGGGGACACCGGGGAGCTGTTTTTT

j_gene: TRBJ1-2
v_gene: TRBV7-8
d_gene: NA
abundance: once
CDR3aa: CASSLGQGGYTF
CDR3nt: TGTGCCAGCAGCTTAGGGCAGGGTGGCTACACCTTC

j_gene: TRBJ1-5
v_gene: TRBV30
d_gene: NA
abundance: NA
CDR3aa: CAWSRNANQPQHF
CDR3nt: TGTGCCTGGAGTCGTAACGCAAATCAGCCCCAGCATTTT

j_gene: TRBJ1-5
v_gene: TRBV3-1/TRBV3-2
d_gene: TRBD1
abundance: NA
CDR3aa: CASSLGRTGVQQPQHF
CDR3nt: TGTGCCAGCAGCCTAGGACGGACAGGGGTTCAACAGCCCCAGCATTTT

j_gene: TRBJ1-1
v_gene: TRBV19
d_gene: TRBD1
abundance: NA
CDR3aa: CASRRQGKVEAFF
CDR3nt: TGTGCCAGTAGACGACAGGGGAAAGTTGAAGCTTTCTTT

j_gene: TRBJ2-1
v_gene: TRBV7-3
d_gene: NA
abundance: NA
CDR3aa: CASSPPGSEPYNEQFF
CDR3nt: TGTGCCAGCAGCCCTCCGGGGTCAGAACCCTACAATGAGCAGTTCTTC

j_gene: TRBJ1-5
v_gene: TRBV2
d_gene: NA
abundance: medium-sized
CDR3aa: CASRAVNQPQHF
CDR3nt: TGTGCCAGCCGGGCGGTCAATCAGCCCCAGCATTTT

j_gene: TRBJ2-3
v_gene: TRBV27
d_gene: TRBD2
abundance: NA
CDR3aa: CASSSAGGITDTQYF
CDR3nt: TGTGCCAGCAGTTCCGCGGGGGGGATCACAGATACGCAGTATTTT

j_gene: TRBJ1-6
v_gene: TRBV11-3
d_gene: TRBD1
abundance: NA
CDR3aa: CASSLGTGNPNSPLHF
CDR3nt: TGTGCCAGCAGCTTAGGGACAGGAAATCCTAATTCACCCCTCCACTTT

j_gene: TRBJ2-4
v_gene: TRBV24-1
d_gene: TRBD1
abundance: NA
CDR3aa: CAGQGASVVRTKNIQYF
CDR3nt: TGTGCTGGACAGGGGGCATCCGTGGTTCGAACCAAAAACATTCAGTACTTC

j_gene: TRBJ2-1
v_gene: TRBV2
d_gene: NA
abundance: once
CDR3aa: CASSLRGNEQFF
CDR3nt: TGTGCCAGCAGTCTCAGGGGCAATGAGCAGTTCTTC

j_gene: TRBJ2-1
v_gene: TRBV7-2
d_gene: NA
abundance: once
CDR3aa: CASSRDSNNEQFF
CDR3nt: TGTGCCAGCAGCCGAGACAGCAACAATGAGCAGTTCTTC

j_gene: TRBJ1-4
v_gene: TRBV4-2
d_gene: TRBD1
abundance: NA
CDR3aa: CASSRSDREGEKLFF
CDR3nt: TGTGCCAGCAGCCGTTCCGACAGGGAAGGTGAAAAACTGTTTTTT

j_gene: TRBJ2-5
v_gene: TRBV24-1
d_gene: NA
abundance: NA
CDR3aa: CATSPRGLDQETQYF
CDR3nt: TGTGCCACCAGCCCCCGTGGCCTAGACCAAGAGACCCAGTACTTC

j_gene: TRBJ2-1
v_gene: TRBV2
d_gene: NA
abundance: NA
CDR3aa: CASSGGVSSYNEQFF
CDR3nt: TGTGCCAGCAGTGGGGGCGTTAGCTCCTACAATGAGCAGTTCTTC

j_gene: TRBJ2-5
v_gene: TRBV7-2
d_gene: NA
abundance: NA
CDR3aa: CASSLTGGPGETQYF
CDR3nt: TGTGCCAGCAGCTTAACTGGCGGACCAGGGGAGACCCAGTACTTC

j_gene: TRBJ2-2
v_gene: TRBV18
d_gene: NA
abundance: NA
CDR3aa: CASPPPGQDTGELFF
CDR3nt: TGTGCCAGCCCTCCGCCGGGGCAGGACACCGGGGAGCTGTTTTTT

j_gene: TRBJ2-7
v_gene: TRBV4-3
d_gene: NA
abundance: NA
CDR3aa: CASSQEPSASSYEQYF
CDR3nt: TGCGCCAGCAGCCAAGAACCGTCAGCGAGCTCCTACGAGCAGTACTTC

j_gene: TRBJ2-1
v_gene: TRBV7-2
d_gene: NA
abundance: NA
CDR3aa: CASSLEAGPRKSSYNEQFF
CDR3nt: TGTGCCAGCAGCTTAGAGGCAGGTCCCCGAAAGAGCTCCTACAATGAGCAGTTCTTC

j_gene: TRBJ2-1
v_gene: TRBV5-5
d_gene: NA
abundance: NA
CDR3aa: CASSLESVNFGLNTDEQFF
CDR3nt: TGTGCCAGCAGCTTGGAATCCGTCAATTTTGGACTGAATACGGATGAGCAGTTCTTC

j_gene: TRBJ1-1
v_gene: TRBV7-9
d_gene: TRBD1
abundance: NA
CDR3aa: CASSLVGGGNPEAFF
CDR3nt: TGTGCCAGCAGCTTAGTAGGGGGCGGTAACCCTGAAGCTTTCTTT

j_gene: TRBJ1-4
v_gene: TRBV18
d_gene: TRBD1
abundance: NA
CDR3aa: CASSPGQELNEKLFF
CDR3nt: TGTGCCAGCTCACCGGGACAGGAGCTTAATGAAAAACTGTTTTTT

j_gene: TRBJ2-7
v_gene: TRBV2
d_gene: TRBD1
abundance: NA
CDR3aa: CASNPGQGDYEQYF
CDR3nt: TGTGCCAGCAATCCGGGACAGGGGGACTACGAGCAGTACTTC

j_gene: TRBJ2-7
v_gene: TRBV12-3/TRBV12-4
d_gene: NA
abundance: NA
CDR3aa: CASSRVSYEQYF
CDR3nt: TGTGCCAGCAGTCGGGTGTCCTACGAGCAGTACTTC

j_gene: TRBJ1-2
v_gene: TRBV14
d_gene: NA
abundance: NA
CDR3aa: CASSQAQSVGGYTF
CDR3nt: TGTGCCAGCAGCCAAGCGCAGTCGGTGGGTGGCTACACCTTC

j_gene: TRBJ1-2
v_gene: TRBV10-2
d_gene: NA
abundance: NA
CDR3aa: CASSAPEWQDYGYTF
CDR3nt: TGCGCCAGCAGTGCCCCGGAGTGGCAGGACTATGGCTACACCTTC

j_gene: TRBJ1-2
v_gene: TRBV28
d_gene: TRBD1
abundance: NA
CDR3aa: CASYTGETAGYTF
CDR3nt: TGTGCCAGCTATACAGGGGAGACGGCTGGCTACACCTTC

j_gene: TRBJ2-5
v_gene: TRBV9
d_gene: NA
abundance: NA
CDR3aa: CASSGGEQETQYF
CDR3nt: TGTGCCAGCAGCGGGGGGGAACAAGAGACCCAGTACTTC

j_gene: TRBJ2-7
v_gene: TRBV24-1
d_gene: NA
abundance: NA
CDR3aa: CATSVGSDDEQYF
CDR3nt: TGTGCCACCAGTGTTGGATCGGACGACGAGCAGTACTTC

j_gene: TRBJ1-3
v_gene: TRBV7-2
d_gene: TRBD1
abundance: NA
CDR3aa: CASSPETGDSGNTIYF
CDR3nt: TGTGCCAGCAGCCCCGAGACAGGGGACTCTGGAAACACCATATATTTT

j_gene: TRBJ1-6
v_gene: TRBV15
d_gene: TRBD1
abundance: once
CDR3aa: CATSRDILDRGGNSPLHF
CDR3nt: TGTGCCACCAGCAGAGATATCCTCGACAGGGGGGGTAATTCACCCCTCCACTTT

j_gene: TRBJ1-6
v_gene: TRBV19
d_gene: NA
abundance: NA
CDR3aa: CASSRRVWDNRIKSPLHF
CDR3nt: TGTGCCAGCAGTCGGCGCGTTTGGGATAATCGGATAAAGTCACCCCTCCACTTT

j_gene: TRBJ1-1
v_gene: TRBV7-9
d_gene: NA
abundance: NA
CDR3aa: CASSITGTDTEAFF
CDR3nt: TGTGCCAGCAGTATAACCGGGACGGACACTGAAGCTTTCTTT

j_gene: TRBJ1-5
v_gene: TRBV28
d_gene: NA
abundance: NA
CDR3aa: CASTPSGASNQPQHF
CDR3nt: TGTGCCAGCACCCCGTCGGGGGCCAGCAATCAGCCCCAGCATTTT